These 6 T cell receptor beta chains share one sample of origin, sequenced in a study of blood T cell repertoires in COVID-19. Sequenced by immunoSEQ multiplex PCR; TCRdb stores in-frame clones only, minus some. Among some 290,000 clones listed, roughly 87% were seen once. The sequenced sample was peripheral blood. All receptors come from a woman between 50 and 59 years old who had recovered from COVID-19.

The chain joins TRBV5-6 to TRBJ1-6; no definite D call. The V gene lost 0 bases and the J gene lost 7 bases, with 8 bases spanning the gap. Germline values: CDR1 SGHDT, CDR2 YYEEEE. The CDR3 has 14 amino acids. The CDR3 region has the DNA TGTGCCAGCAGCTTGGCGACTACGAATTCACCCCTCCACTTT. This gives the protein CASSLATTNSPLHF.

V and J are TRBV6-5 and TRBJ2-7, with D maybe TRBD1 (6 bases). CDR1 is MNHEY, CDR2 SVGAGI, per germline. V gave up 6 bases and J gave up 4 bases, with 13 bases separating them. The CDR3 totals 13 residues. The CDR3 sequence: CASSTGIMYEQYF. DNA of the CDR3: TGTGCCAGCAGCACAGGGATCATGTACGAGCAGTACTTC.

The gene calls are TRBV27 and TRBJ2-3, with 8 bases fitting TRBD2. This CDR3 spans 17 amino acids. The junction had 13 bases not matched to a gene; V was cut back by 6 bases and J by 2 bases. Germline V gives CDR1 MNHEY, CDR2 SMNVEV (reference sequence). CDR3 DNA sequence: TGTGCCAGCAGAGCTACGGGGGGGGCCCGCTACACAGATACGCAGTATTTT. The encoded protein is CASRATGGARYTDTQYF.

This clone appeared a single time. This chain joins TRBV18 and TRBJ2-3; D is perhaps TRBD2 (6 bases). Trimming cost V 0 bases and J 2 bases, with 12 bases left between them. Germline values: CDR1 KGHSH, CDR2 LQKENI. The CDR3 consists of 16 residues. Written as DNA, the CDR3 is TGTGCCAGCTCACCACCTGAGGGAGGACCCACAGATACGCAGTATTTT. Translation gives CASSPPEGGPTDTQYF.

The CDR3 DNA reads as TGTGCCAGCAGTGAAGCCCCTTACTTGCGGGGGGACTTAAATGAGCAGTTCTTC. Translated, it gives CASSEAPYLRGDLNEQFF. The rearrangement links TRBV6-1 to TRBJ2-1, with TRBD2 matching 8 bases. From germline, CDR1 is MNHNS and CDR2 SASEGT. V trimming: 0 bases; J trimming: 7 bases; junction bases outside the gene matches: 14. This CDR3 is built from 18 residues.

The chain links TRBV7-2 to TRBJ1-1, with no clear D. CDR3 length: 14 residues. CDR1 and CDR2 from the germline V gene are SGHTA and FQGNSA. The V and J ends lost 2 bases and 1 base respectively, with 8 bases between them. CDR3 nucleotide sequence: TGTGCCAGCAGCTTATCCACCAGGAACACTGAAGCTTTCTTT. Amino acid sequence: CASSLSTRNTEAFF.